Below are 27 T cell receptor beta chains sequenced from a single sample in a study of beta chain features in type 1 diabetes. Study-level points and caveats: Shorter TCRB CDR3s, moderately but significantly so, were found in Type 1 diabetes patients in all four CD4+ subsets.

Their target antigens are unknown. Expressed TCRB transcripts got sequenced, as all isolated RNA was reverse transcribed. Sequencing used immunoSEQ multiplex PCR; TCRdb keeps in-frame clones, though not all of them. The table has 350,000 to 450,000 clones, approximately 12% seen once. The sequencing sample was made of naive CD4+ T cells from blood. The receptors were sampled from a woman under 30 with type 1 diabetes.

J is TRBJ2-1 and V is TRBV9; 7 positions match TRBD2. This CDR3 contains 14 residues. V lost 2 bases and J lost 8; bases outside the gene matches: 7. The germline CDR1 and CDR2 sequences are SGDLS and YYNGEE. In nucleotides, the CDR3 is TGTGCCAGCAGCGTGGGGGGAGGGCCGGATGAGCAGTTCTTC. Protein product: CASSVGGGPDEQFF.

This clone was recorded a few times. CDR3 protein: CATLDSVYGYTF. The DNA of the CDR3 is TGTGCCACCTTGGACAGTGTTTATGGCTACACCTTC. The chain recombines TRBV28 with TRBJ1-2; D possibly corresponds to TRBD1 (6 bases). The CDR3 sequence is 12 residues long. Germline-derived CDR1 and CDR2 are MDHEN and SYDVKM. With 10 bases removed from V and 5 bases from J, the gap between germline ends came to 14 bases.

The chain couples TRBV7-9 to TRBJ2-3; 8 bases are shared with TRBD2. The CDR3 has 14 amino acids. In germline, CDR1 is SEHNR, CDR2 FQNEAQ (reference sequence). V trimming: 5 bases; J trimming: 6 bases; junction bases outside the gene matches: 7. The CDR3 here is CASSRAGVGDTQYF. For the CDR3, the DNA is TGTGCCAGCAGCCGAGCGGGAGTGGGGGATACGCAGTATTTT.

The CDR3 sequence: CASSVVPGRTEAFF. In DNA form, the CDR3 reads TGTGCCAGCAGCGTAGTGCCCGGGAGGACTGAAGCTTTCTTT. The chain employs TRBV9 and TRBJ1-1; no firm D call. The CDR3 totals 14 residues. The V end was cut by 0 bases, the J end by 5 bases, with 11 bases between. Germline CDR1 is SGDLS and CDR2 is YYNGEE.

CDR3 nucleotide sequence: TGTGCCATCACGGACAAGGACGAGCAGTACTTC. Translating gives CAITDKDEQYF. The chain combines TRBV10-3 with TRBJ2-7, with D possibly being TRBD1 (5 bases). Germline CDR1 and CDR2: ENHRY and SYGVKD. Trimming removed 7 bases from V and 5 bases from J, with 9 bases in between. The CDR3 covers 11 residues.

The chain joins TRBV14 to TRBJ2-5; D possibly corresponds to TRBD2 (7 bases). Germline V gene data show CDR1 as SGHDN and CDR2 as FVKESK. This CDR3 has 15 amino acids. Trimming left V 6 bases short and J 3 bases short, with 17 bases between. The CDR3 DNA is TGTGCCAGCAGGCCGAGCGGGACAAGTAAAGAGACCCAGTACTTC. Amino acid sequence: CASRPSGTSKETQYF.

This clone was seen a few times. The CDR3 region is CASSLRGANTEAFF. CDR3 in DNA: TGTGCCAGCAGCCTCCGGGGGGCGAACACTGAAGCTTTCTTT. V gene TRBV9 combines with J gene TRBJ1-1; TRBD1 might be the D (6 bases). The V gene lost 4 bases and the J gene lost 1 base, with 11 bases spanning the gap. CDR1 is SGDLS, CDR2 YYNGEE, per germline. The CDR3 runs 14 residues.

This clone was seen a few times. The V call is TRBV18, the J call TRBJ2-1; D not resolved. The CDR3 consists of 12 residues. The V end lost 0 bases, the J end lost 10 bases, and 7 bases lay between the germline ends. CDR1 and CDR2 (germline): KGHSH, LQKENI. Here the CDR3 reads CASSPPWREQFF. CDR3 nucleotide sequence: TGTGCCAGCTCACCACCTTGGCGGGAGCAGTTCTTC.

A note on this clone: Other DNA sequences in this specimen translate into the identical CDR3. As DNA, the CDR3 is TGTGCCAGCAGCCCGGGGGGATCCTACGAGCAGTACTTC. Protein product: CASSPGGSYEQYF. The chain has TRBV28 and TRBJ2-7; 7 nucleotides align to TRBD2. The CDR3 totals 13 residues. Per the germline V gene, CDR1 is MDHEN and CDR2 is SYDVKM. Trimming cost V 6 bases and J 1 base; bases outside gene matches: 3. Filled out from reference TRBV28 and TRBJ2-7, the complete variable domain reads DVKVTQSSRYLVKRTGEKVFLECVQDMDHENMFWYRQDPGLGLRLIYFSYDVKMKEKGDIPEGYSVSREKKERFSLILESASTNQTSMYLCASSPGGSYEQYFGPGTRLTVT.

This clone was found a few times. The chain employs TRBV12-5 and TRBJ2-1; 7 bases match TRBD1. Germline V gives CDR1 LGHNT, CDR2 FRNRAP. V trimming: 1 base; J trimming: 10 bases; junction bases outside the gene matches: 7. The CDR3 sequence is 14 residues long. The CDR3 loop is CASGLGDSPFEQFF. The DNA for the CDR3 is TGTGCTAGTGGTTTGGGGGACAGCCCGTTCGAGCAGTTCTTC.

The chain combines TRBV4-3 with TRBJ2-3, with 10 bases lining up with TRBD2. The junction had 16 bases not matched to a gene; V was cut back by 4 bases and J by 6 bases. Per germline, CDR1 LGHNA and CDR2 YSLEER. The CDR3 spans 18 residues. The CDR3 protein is CASSRTPITSGNMDTQYF. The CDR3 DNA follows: TGCGCCAGCAGCCGAACCCCGATCACTAGCGGGAATATGGATACGCAGTATTTT.

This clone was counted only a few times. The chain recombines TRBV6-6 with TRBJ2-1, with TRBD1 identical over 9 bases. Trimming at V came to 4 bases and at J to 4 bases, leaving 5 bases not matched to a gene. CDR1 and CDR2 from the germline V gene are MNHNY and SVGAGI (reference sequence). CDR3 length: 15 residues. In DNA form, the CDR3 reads TGTGCCAGCAGTTCCGTGGACAGGGGATACAATGAGCAGTTCTTC. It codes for CASSSVDRGYNEQFF.

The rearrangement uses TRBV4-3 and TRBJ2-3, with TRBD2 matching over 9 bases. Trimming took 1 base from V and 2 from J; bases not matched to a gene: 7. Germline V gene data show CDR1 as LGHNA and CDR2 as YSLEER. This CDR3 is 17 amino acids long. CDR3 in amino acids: CASSQVKTSGITDTQYF. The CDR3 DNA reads TGCGCCAGCAGCCAAGTTAAGACTAGCGGTATCACAGATACGCAGTATTTT.

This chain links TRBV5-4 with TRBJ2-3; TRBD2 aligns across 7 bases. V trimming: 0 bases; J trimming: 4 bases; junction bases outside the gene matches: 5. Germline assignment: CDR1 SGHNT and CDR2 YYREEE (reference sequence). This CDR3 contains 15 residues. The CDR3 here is CASSLGGAGADTQYF. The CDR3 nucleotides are TGTGCCAGCAGCTTGGGAGGGGCGGGGGCAGATACGCAGTATTTT. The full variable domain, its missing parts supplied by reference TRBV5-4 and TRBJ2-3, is ETGVTQSPTHLIKTRGQQVTLRCSSQSGHNTVSWYQQALGQGPQFIFQYYREEENGRGNFPPRFSGLQFPNYSSELNVNALELDDSALYLCASSLGGAGADTQYFGPGTRLTVL.

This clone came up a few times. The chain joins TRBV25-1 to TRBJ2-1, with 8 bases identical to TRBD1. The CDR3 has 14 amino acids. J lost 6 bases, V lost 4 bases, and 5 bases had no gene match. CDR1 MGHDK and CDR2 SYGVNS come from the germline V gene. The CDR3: CASSGTGHLNEQFF. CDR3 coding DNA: TGTGCCAGCAGTGGGACAGGGCATCTCAATGAGCAGTTCTTC.

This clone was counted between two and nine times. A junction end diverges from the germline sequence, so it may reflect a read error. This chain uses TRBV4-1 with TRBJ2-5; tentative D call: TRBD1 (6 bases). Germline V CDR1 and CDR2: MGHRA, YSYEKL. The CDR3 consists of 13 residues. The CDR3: CASRQGREDTQYF. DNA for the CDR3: TGCGCCAGCCGGCAGGGGAGAGAAGATACCCAGTACTTC.

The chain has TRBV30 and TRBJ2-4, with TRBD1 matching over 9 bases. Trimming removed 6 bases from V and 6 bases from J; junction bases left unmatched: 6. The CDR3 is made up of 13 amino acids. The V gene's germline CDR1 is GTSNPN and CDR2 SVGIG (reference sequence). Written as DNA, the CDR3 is TGTGCCTGTGCTGGGACAGGGATAAACATTCAGTACTTC. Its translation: CACAGTGINIQYF.

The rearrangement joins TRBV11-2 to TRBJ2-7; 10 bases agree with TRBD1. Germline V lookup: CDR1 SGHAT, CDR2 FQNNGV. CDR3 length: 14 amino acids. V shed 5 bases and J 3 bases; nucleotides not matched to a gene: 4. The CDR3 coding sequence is TGTGCCAGCAGCCCGGACAGGGGGGACTACGAGCAGTACTTC. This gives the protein CASSPDRGDYEQYF.

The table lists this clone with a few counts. DNA for the CDR3: TGTGCCAGCAGCTTGGCCGGGGTTGGAATTACGTACGAGCAGTACTTC. Its protein is CASSLAGVGITYEQYF. The J gene is TRBJ2-7, the V gene TRBV5-6; D possibly corresponds to TRBD2 (5 bases). Per germline, CDR1 SGHDT and CDR2 YYEEEE. This CDR3 spans 16 amino acids. V lost 0 bases to trimming and J lost 4 bases, with 17 bases between them.

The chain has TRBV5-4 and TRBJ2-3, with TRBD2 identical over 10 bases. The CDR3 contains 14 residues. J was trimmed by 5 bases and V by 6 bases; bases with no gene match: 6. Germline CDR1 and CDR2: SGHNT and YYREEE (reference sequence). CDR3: CASTSGGDKDTQYF. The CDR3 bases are TGTGCCAGCACGAGCGGGGGGGACAAAGATACGCAGTATTTT.

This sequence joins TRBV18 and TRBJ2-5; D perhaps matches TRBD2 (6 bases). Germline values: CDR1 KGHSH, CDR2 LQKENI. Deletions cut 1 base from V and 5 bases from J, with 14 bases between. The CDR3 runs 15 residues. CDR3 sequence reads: CASSPQGGAWETQYF. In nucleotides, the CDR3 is TGTGCCAGCTCACCACAAGGAGGGGCTTGGGAGACCCAGTACTTC.

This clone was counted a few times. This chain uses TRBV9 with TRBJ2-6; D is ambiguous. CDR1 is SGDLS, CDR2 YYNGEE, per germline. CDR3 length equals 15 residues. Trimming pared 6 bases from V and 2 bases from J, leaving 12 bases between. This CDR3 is CASTFEATGANVLTF. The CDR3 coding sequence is TGTGCCAGCACCTTCGAGGCGACTGGGGCCAACGTCCTGACTTTC.

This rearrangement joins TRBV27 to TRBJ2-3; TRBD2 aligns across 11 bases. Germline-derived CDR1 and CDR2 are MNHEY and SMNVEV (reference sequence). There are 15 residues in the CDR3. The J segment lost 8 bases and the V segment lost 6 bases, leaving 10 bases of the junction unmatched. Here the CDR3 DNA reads TGTGCCAGCAGCTCGTTGGTAGCGGGAGGGGGTACGCAGTATTTT. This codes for CASSSLVAGGGTQYF.

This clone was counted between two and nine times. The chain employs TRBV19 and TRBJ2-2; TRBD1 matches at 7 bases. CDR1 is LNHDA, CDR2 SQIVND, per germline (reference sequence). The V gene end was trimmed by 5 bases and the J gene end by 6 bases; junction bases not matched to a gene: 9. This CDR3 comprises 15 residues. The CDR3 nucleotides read TGTGCCAGTAGTCCCCGACAGGGTTTGGCCGGGGAGCTGTTTTTT. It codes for CASSPRQGLAGELFF. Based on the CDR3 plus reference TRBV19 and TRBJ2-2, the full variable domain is DGGITQSPKYLFRKEGQNVTLSCEQNLNHDAMYWYRQDPGQGLRLIYYSQIVNDFQKGDIAEGYSVSREKKESFPLTVTSAQKNPTAFYLCASSPRQGLAGELFFGEGSRLTVL.

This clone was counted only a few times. CDR3 nucleotides: TGTGCCATCAGTGGGGTCGCGGGGCTCGAGCAGTACTTC. It specifies CAISGVAGLEQYF. The chain combines TRBV10-3 with TRBJ2-7; the D gene is possibly TRBD2 (6 bases). Trimming took off 4 bases at V and 6 bases at J, with 13 bases between the two ends. Germline V lookup: CDR1 ENHRY, CDR2 SYGVKD. The CDR3 runs 13 residues.

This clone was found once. The CDR3 reads CASSQAGGSYGYTF. The CDR3 nucleotides are TGCGCCAGCAGCCAAGCAGGGGGTAGCTATGGCTACACCTTC. The V and J genes are TRBV4-1 and TRBJ1-2, with 7 bases identical to TRBD1. Germline-derived CDR1 and CDR2 are MGHRA and YSYEKL. This CDR3 contains 14 residues. The ends lost 1 base at V and 4 bases at J; junction bases unmatched: 3.

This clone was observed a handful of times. The CDR3 spells CASSLSSSGTYLGELFF. CDR3 nucleotide sequence: TGTGCCAGCAGTTTATCGTCTAGCGGAACTTATTTAGGGGAGCTGTTTTTT. The chain joins TRBV27 to TRBJ2-2; 7 bases line up with TRBD2. This CDR3 is built from 17 residues. The V gene's germline CDR1 is MNHEY and CDR2 SMNVEV (reference sequence). V was pared by 0 bases and J by 8 bases, with 12 bases of the junction left unmatched.